This T cell receptor (beta chain) was identified in a study of blood T cell repertoires in COVID-19. Study at large: COVID-19 samples, acute and convalescent, were from the United States, Italy and Spain.

The cohort comprised adults aged 18 to 89 years residing in about two dozen US areas. A note on this clone: In the same sample, other DNA sequences code for this CDR3.

The germline V gene encodes CDR1 KGHSH and CDR2 LQKENI. V was trimmed by 0 bases and J by 1 base, leaving 10 bases between them. This CDR3 comprises 15 residues. Repertoires were generated with immunoSEQ multiplex PCR, while TCRdb's copy carries only in-frame clones and drops some. The repertoire has hundreds of thousands of clones, 80% to 90% of them found once; the top ten carry more than 0.8%. Sequencing was done on a sample of PBMCs or T cells enriched from blood (not recorded which). The receptor was derived from a man aged 18 to 30 who had recovered from COVID-19. The chain carries TRBV18 and TRBJ2-7; tentative D call: TRBD1 (6 bases). CDR3 sequence (DNA): TGTGCCAGCTCACCACCGACAGGATCATCCTACGAGCAGTACTTC. As protein: CASSPPTGSSYEQYF.